The source of this TCR beta chain is a study of CD8 T cells in Susac syndrome. Included as multiple sclerosis controls were treatment-naive patients who had stable or active relapsing-remitting disease. Roughly 0.45 to 1 ug RNA was reverse transcribed with random hexamers. Coverage of TCR beta CDR3 amplification by immunoSEQ multiplex PCR extended to 54 Vbeta and 13 Jbeta. TCRdb reprocessed the immunoSEQ multiplex PCR reads with MiXCR, giving one entry per CDR3 protein. The sample yields around 140,000 distinct CDR3 sequences, roughly 80% seen once. The CDR3 loop spans 16 amino acids. The ends were cut back, 3 bases at V and 0 bases at J, with 12 bases in the middle. Study outcomes and limitations: The study recognized that the number of individuals in its TCR sequencing and HLA analysis was relatively small.

A remark on this clonotype: Its antigen is unknown.

What was sequenced was CD8+ T cells from PBMCs. The TCR originated in a human donor with multiple sclerosis. The V and J genes are TRBV12-3 or TRBV12-4 and TRBJ1-3, with a possible D match to TRBD1 (5 bases). The CDR3 loop reads CASSLGGLGSGNTIYF. Written as DNA, the CDR3 is TGTGCCAGCAGTTTGGGGGGACTAGGCTCTGGAAACACCATATATTTT.